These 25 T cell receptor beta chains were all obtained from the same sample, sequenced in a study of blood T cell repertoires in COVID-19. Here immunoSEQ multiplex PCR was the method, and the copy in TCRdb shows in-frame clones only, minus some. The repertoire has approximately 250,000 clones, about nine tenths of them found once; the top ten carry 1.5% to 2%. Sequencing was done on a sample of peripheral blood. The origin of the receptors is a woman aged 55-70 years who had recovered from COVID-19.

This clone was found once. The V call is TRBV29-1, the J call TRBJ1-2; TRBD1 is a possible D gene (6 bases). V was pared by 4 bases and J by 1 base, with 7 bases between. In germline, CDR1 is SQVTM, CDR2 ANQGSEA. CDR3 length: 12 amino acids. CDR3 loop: CSVAGVNYGYTF. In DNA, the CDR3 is TGCAGCGTTGCAGGGGTTAACTATGGCTACACCTTC.

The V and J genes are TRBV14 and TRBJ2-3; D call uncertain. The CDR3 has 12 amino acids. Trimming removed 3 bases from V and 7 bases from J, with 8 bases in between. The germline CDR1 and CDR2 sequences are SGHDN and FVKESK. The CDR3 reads CASSQLRNTQYF. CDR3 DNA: TGTGCCAGCAGCCAGCTGCGGAATACGCAGTATTTT.

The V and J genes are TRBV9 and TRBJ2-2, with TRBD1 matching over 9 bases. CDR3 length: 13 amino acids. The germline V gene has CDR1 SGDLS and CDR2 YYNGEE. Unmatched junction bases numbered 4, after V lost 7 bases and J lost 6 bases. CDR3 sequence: CASQGQGSGELFF. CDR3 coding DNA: TGTGCCAGCCAGGGACAGGGCTCCGGGGAGCTGTTTTTT.

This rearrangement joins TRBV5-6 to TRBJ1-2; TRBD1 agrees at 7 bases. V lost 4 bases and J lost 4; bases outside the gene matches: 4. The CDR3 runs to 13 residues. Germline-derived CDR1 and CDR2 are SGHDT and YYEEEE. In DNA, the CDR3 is TGTGCCAGCAGCCCGACAGGGATCTATGGCTACACCTTC. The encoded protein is CASSPTGIYGYTF.

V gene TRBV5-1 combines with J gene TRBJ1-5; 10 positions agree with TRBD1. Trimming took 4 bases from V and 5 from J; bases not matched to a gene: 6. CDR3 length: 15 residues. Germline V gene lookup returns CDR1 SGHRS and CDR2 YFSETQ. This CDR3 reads CASSPGTGDHQPQHF. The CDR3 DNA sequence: TGCGCCAGCAGCCCCGGGACAGGGGATCATCAGCCCCAGCATTTT.

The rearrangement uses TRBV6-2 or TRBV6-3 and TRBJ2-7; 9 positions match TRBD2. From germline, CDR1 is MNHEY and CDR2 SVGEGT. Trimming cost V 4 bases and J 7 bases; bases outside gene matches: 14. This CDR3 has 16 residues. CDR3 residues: CASSSSGERNRGEQYF. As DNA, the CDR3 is TGTGCCAGCAGTTCTAGCGGGGAAAGAAACCGGGGAGAGCAGTACTTC.

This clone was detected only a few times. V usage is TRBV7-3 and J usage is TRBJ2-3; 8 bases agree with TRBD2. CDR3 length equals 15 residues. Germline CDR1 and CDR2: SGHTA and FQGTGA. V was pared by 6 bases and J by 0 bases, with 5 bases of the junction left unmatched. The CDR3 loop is CASRFSGESTDTQYF. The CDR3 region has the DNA TGTGCCAGCAGATTTAGCGGGGAAAGCACAGATACGCAGTATTTT.

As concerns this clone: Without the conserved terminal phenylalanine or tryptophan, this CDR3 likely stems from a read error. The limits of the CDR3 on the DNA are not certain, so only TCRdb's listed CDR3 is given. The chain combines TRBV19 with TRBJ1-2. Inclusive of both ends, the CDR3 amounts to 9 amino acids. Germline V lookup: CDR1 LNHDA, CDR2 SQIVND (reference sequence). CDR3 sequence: CASSIDPRV.

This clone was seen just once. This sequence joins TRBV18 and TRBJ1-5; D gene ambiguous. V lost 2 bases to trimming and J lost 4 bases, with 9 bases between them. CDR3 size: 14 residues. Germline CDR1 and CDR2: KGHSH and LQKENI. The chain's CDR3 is CASSPSGWNQPQHF. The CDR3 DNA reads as TGTGCCAGCTCACCATCGGGTTGGAATCAGCCCCAGCATTTT.

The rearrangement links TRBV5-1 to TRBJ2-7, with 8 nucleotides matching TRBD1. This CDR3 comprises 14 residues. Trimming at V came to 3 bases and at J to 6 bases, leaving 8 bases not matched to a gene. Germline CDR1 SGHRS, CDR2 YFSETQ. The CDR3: CASSYFRQGREQYF. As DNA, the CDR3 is TGCGCCAGCAGCTATTTTCGACAGGGGCGCGAGCAGTACTTC. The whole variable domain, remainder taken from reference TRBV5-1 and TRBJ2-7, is KAGVTQTPRYLIKTRGQQVTLSCSPISGHRSVSWYQQTPGQGLQFLFEYFSETQRNKGNFPGRFSGRQFSNSRSEMNVSTLELGDSALYLCASSYFRQGREQYFGPGTRLTVT.

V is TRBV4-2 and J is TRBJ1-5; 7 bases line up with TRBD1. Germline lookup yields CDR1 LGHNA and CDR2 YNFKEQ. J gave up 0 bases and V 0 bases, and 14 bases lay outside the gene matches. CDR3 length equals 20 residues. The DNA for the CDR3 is TGTGCCAGCAGCCAAGAGGCCAACGCCGGGACAGAGAATAGCAATCAGCCCCAGCATTTT. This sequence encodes CASSQEANAGTENSNQPQHF.

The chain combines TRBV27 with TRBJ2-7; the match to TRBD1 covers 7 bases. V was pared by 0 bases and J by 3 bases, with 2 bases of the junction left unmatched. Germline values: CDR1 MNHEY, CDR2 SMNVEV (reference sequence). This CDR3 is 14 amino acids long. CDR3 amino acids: CASSLSTGNYEQYF. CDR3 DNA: TGTGCCAGCAGTTTATCGACAGGGAACTACGAGCAGTACTTC.

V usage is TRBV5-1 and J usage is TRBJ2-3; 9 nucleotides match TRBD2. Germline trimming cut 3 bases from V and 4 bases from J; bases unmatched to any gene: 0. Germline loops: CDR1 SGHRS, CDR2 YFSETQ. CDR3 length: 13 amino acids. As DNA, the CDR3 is TGCGCCAGCAGCTCTAGCGGGGCAGATACGCAGTATTTT. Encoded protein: CASSSSGADTQYF.

CDR3 DNA: TGTGCCAGCAGCGGGCTGGAGGATGAGCAGTTCTTC. Its protein is CASSGLEDEQFF. This chain joins TRBV11-3 and TRBJ2-1; TRBD2 is a possible D gene (5 bases). Trimming cost V 5 bases and J 8 bases, with 10 bases left between them. Germline V CDR1 and CDR2: SGHNT, YENEEA. CDR3 length: 12 residues.

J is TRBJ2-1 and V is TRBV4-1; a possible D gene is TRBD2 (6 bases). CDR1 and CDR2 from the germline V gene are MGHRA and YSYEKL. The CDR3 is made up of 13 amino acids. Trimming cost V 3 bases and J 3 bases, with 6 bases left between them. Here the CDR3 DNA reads TGCGCCAGCAGCCAGGAGGGCTACAATGAGCAGTTCTTC. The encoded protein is CASSQEGYNEQFF.

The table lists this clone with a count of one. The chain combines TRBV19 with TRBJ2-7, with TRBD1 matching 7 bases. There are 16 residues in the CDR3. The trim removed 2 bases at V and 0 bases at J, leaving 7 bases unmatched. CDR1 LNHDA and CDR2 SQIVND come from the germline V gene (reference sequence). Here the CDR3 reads CASSISSGGVSYEQYF. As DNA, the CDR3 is TGTGCCAGTAGTATAAGTTCAGGGGGAGTCTCCTACGAGCAGTACTTC.

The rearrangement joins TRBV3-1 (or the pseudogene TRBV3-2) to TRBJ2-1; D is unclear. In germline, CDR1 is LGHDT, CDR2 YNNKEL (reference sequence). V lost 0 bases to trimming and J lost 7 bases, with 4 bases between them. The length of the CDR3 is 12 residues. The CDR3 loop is CASSQDLNEQFF. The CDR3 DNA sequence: TGTGCCAGCAGCCAAGATCTGAATGAGCAGTTCTTC.

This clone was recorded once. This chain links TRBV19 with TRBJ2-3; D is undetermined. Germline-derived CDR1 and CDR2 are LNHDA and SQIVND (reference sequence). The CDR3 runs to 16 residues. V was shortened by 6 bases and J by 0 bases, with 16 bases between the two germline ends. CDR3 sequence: CASRKLTLSSTDTQYF. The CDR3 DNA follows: TGTGCCAGTAGAAAATTGACTCTCTCTAGCACAGATACGCAGTATTTT.

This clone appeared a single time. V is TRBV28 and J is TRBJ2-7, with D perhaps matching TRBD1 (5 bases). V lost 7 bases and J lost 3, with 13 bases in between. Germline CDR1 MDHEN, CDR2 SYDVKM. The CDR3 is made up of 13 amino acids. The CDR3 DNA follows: TGTGCCAGCACCCTAAAGGGGCTCTACGAGCAGTACTTC. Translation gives CASTLKGLYEQYF.

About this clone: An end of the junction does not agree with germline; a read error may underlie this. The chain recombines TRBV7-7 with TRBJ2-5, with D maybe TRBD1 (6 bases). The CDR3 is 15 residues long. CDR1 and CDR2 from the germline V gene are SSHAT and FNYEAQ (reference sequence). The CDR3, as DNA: TGTGCTAGCAGCTCGACAGGTCCCCCAGAAGAGACCCAGTACTTC. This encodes CASSSTGPPEETQYF. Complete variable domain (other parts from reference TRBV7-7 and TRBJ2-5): GAGVSQSPRYKVTKRGQDVTLRCDPISSHATLYWYQQALGQGPEFLTYFNYEAQPDKSGLPSDRFSAERPEGSISTLTIQRTEQRDSAMYRCASSSTGPPEETQYFGPGTRLLVL.

The CDR3 coding sequence is TGTGCCAGCAGCCGAGGAGGGTCGGAGAGCGCTGAAGCTTTCTTT. Its translation is CASSRGGSESAEAFF. The V call is TRBV5-4, the J call TRBJ1-1; D unresolved. CDR1 SGHNT and CDR2 YYREEE come from the germline V gene (reference sequence). There are 15 residues in the CDR3. With 4 bases removed from V and 6 bases from J, the gap between germline ends came to 19 bases.

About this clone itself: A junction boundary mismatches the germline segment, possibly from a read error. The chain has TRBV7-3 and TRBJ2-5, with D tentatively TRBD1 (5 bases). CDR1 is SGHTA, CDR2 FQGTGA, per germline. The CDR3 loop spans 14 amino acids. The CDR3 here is CASSLTGETETQYF. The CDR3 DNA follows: TGTGCCAGCAGCCTAACAGGAGAGACGGAGACCCAGTACTTC.

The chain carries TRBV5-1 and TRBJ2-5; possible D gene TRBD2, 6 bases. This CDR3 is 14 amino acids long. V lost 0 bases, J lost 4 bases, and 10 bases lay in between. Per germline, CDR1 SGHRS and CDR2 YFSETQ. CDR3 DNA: TGCGCCAGCAGCTTGGGACTAGAGGTAGAGACCCAGTACTTC. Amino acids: CASSLGLEVETQYF.

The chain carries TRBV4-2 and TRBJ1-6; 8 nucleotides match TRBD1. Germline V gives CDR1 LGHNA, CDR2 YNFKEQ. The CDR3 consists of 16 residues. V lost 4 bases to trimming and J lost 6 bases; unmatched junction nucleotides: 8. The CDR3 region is CASSPYLDRGNSPLHF. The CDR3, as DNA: TGTGCCAGCAGCCCTTACCTCGACAGGGGTAATTCACCCCTCCACTTT.

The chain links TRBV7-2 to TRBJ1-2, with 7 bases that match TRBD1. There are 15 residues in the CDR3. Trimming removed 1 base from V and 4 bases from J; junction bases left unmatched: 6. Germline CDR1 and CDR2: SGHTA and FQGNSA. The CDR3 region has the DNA TGTGCCAGCAGCTTAGGGGGACAGTCAACCTATGGCTACACCTTC. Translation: CASSLGGQSTYGYTF.